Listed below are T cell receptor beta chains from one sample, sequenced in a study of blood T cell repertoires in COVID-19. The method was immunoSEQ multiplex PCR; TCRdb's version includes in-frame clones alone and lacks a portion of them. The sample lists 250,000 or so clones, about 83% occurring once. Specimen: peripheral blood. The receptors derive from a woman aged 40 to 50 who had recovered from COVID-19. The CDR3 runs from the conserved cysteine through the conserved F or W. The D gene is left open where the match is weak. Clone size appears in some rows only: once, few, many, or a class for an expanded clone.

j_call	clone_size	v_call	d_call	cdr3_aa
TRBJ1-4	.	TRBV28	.	CASSLDLAAANEKLFF
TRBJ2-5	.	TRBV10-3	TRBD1	CAISGDRRGTQYF
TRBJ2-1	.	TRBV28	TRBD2	CASSLSSRLAGAPFF
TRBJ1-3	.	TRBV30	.	CAWSPGLGNTIYF
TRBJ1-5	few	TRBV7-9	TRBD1	CASSLDDRVHQPQHF
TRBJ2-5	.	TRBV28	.	CATQTRFTETQYF
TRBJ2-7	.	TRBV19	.	CASSKRLQQSYEQYF
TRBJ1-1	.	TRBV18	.	CASSPALLNTEAFF
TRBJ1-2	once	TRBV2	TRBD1	CASRTGSDYGYTF
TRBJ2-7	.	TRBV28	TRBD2	CASVAGGTYEQYF
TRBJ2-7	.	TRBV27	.	CASSPFSTWTAYEQYF
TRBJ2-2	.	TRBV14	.	CASSPRETGELFF
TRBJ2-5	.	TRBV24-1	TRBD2	CATSDTLTSDETQYF
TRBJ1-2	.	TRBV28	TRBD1	CASRTTGTGYGYTF
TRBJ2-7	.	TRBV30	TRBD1	CAWSWDRGEQYF
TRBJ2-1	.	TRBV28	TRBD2	CASSSLAIGAYNEQFF